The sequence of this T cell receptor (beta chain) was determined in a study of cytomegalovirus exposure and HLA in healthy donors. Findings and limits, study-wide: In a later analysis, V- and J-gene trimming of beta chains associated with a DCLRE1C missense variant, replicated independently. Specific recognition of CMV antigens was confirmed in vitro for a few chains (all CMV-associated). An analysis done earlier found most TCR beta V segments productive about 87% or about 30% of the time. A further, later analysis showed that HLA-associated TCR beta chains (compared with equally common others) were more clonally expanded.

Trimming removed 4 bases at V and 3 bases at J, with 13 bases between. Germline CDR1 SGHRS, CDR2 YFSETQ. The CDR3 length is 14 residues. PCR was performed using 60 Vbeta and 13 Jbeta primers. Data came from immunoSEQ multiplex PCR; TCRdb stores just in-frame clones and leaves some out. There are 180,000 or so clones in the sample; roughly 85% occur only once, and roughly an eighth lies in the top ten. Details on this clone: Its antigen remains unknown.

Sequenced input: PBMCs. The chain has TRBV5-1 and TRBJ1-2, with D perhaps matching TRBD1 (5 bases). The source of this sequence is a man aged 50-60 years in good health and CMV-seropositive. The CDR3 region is CASSPGDSDYGYTF. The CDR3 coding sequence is TGCGCCAGCAGCCCCGGTGACAGCGACTATGGCTACACCTTC.